These 21 T cell receptor beta chains were sequenced from one sample in a study of T cell responses to AZD1222 COVID-19 vaccine. Clones were sequenced by immunoSEQ multiplex PCR, and TCRdb holds only the in-frame ones, with some missing. The sample yields 200,000 or so clones, just over 90% seen once. The source material was peripheral blood, sampled on day 0 of MenACWY control vaccination. The receptor source for this set is an adult in good health.

The chain has TRBV7-2 and TRBJ2-1; TRBD2 agrees at 12 bases. The CDR3 loop spans 16 amino acids. CDR1 is SGHTA, CDR2 FQGNSA, per germline. The V gene end was trimmed by 2 bases and the J gene end by 8 bases; junction bases not matched to a gene: 7. The CDR3 coding sequence is TGTGCCAGCAGCTTAAGGACTAGCGGGGTAGGGGATGAGCAGTTCTTC. Its translation: CASSLRTSGVGDEQFF.

This chain uses TRBV19 with TRBJ1-1; no clear D gene. The CDR3 has 12 amino acids. CDR1 and CDR2 from the germline V gene are LNHDA and SQIVND (reference sequence). Trimming removed 3 bases at V and 11 bases at J, with 13 bases between. CDR3 loop: CASSMARYRAFF. The CDR3 coding sequence is TGTGCCAGTAGTATGGCGAGGTATCGGGCTTTCTTT. Full variable domain (rest looked up from reference TRBV19 and TRBJ1-1): DGGITQSPKYLFRKEGQNVTLSCEQNLNHDAMYWYRQDPGQGLRLIYYSQIVNDFQKGDIAEGYSVSREKKESFPLTVTSAQKNPTAFYLCASSMARYRAFFGQGTRLTVV.

The chain combines TRBV2 with TRBJ1-6; D unresolved. Per the germline V gene, CDR1 is SNHLY and CDR2 is FYNNEI. The CDR3 is 13 residues long. V gave up 8 bases and J gave up 5 bases, with 10 bases separating them. The DNA for the CDR3 is TGTGCCAGCGGGTCAGAGAATAATTCACCCCTCCACTTT. Protein sequence: CASGSENNSPLHF.

This chain links TRBV5-1 with TRBJ1-5; D is possibly TRBD1 (5 bases). Germline loops: CDR1 SGHRS, CDR2 YFSETQ. CDR3 size: 15 residues. V was trimmed by 0 bases and J by 1 base, leaving 8 bases between them. The CDR3 nucleotides are TGCGCCAGCAGCTTGGCGGGGACGAGCAATCAGCCCCAGCATTTT. It codes for CASSLAGTSNQPQHF.

The chain has TRBV11-2 and TRBJ2-7; D is possibly TRBD1 (5 bases). V was cut by 1 base and J by 3 bases, with 7 bases left in between. This CDR3 has 13 residues. Per germline, CDR1 SGHAT and CDR2 FQNNGV. The CDR3 DNA follows: TGTGCCAGCAGCTTAGTGGGGCTCTACGAGCAGTACTTC. Amino acids: CASSLVGLYEQYF.

The V and J genes are TRBV6-1 and TRBJ1-2; 8 bases are a match to TRBD1. V trimming: 3 bases; J trimming: 6 bases; junction bases outside the gene matches: 15. From germline, CDR1 is MNHNS and CDR2 SASEGT. The CDR3 totals 17 residues. Here the CDR3 reads CASSDGVSGGGGNGYTF. DNA for the CDR3: TGTGCCAGCAGTGACGGTGTGTCAGGGGGCGGTGGAAATGGCTACACCTTC.

The chain uses TRBV7-2 and TRBJ2-7; the match to TRBD2 covers 8 bases. Germline CDR1 reads SGHTA; CDR2 reads FQGNSA. Trimming took 0 bases from V and 3 from J; bases not matched to a gene: 7. There are 16 residues in the CDR3. The CDR3 loop is CASSLAPAGGLYEQYF. The CDR3, as DNA: TGTGCCAGCAGCTTAGCACCGGCGGGGGGTCTCTACGAGCAGTACTTC.

V and J are TRBV7-9 and TRBJ1-1; no clear D. Germline CDR1 SEHNR, CDR2 FQNEAQ (reference sequence). V was shortened by 2 bases and J by 3 bases, with 10 bases between the two germline ends. The CDR3 length is 14 residues. CDR3 in amino acids: CASSLPPIDTEAFF. CDR3 nucleotide sequence: TGTGCCAGCAGCTTACCGCCGATTGACACTGAAGCTTTCTTT.

This rearrangement joins TRBV5-6 to TRBJ2-1, with D perhaps being TRBD1 or TRBD2 (5 bases each). The CDR3 length is 14 residues. Germline assignment: CDR1 SGHDT and CDR2 YYEEEE. Trimming removed 3 bases from V and 6 bases from J, with 13 bases in between. The CDR3 is CASSYAGAGNEQFF. In DNA, the CDR3 is TGTGCCAGCAGCTACGCCGGGGCGGGCAATGAGCAGTTCTTC.

This sequence joins TRBV6-6 and TRBJ1-2, with 9 bases fitting TRBD1. After removal of 9 bases from V and 8 bases from J, the junction contained 16 bases not matched to a gene. Germline V CDR1 and CDR2: MNHNY, SVGAGI (reference sequence). The CDR3 covers 15 residues. Here the CDR3 reads CASTGTGSLGEGYTF. As DNA, the CDR3 is TGTGCCAGTACCGGGACAGGGTCCCTGGGAGAGGGCTACACCTTC.

CDR3 loop: CAISEFGEGNTEAFF. CDR3 nucleotide sequence: TGTGCCATCAGTGAGTTTGGGGAAGGGAACACTGAAGCTTTCTTT. The chain recombines TRBV10-3 with TRBJ1-1, with D hard to call. Trimming removed 1 base at V and 1 base at J, with 10 bases between. The CDR3 consists of 15 residues. Looked up from germline, CDR1 is ENHRY and CDR2 is SYGVKD.

The rearrangement links TRBV5-6 to TRBJ1-2, with D possibly being TRBD1 (5 bases). The CDR3 is made up of 14 amino acids. CDR1 SGHDT and CDR2 YYEEEE come from the germline V gene. Between the trimmed V and J ends, which lost 0 bases and 5 bases, there was a span of 11 bases. The CDR3 DNA is TGTGCCAGCAGCTTGGGCAGGGCGGAATATGGCTACACCTTC. Translated, it gives CASSLGRAEYGYTF.

The chain recombines TRBV21-1 with TRBJ1-1. TRBV21-1 is tagged as a pseudogene. There are 15 residues in the CDR3. The CDR3 DNA follows: TGTGCCAGCAGCATAAAGGGTTTATCGAACACTGAAGCTTTCTTT. Encoded protein: CASSIKGLSNTEAFF.

The sample holds one count of this clone. The chain combines TRBV5-8 with TRBJ2-6; D unresolved. CDR3 length equals 15 residues. Per germline, CDR1 SGHTS and CDR2 YDEGEE. V gave up 1 base and J gave up 2 bases, with 7 bases separating them. CDR3 in amino acids: CASSLWAAGANVLTF. In DNA, the CDR3 is TGTGCCAGCAGCTTGTGGGCAGCTGGGGCCAACGTCCTGACTTTC.

Here the CDR3 DNA reads TGTGCCAGCAGCTTAGCGCAGGCGGCCACTGAAGCTTTCTTT. Translation: CASSLAQAATEAFF. The rearrangement links TRBV7-2 to TRBJ1-1; no firm D call. CDR1 is SGHTA and CDR2 is FQGNSA in the germline V gene. This CDR3 has 14 amino acids. Trimming shortened V by 0 bases and J by 4 bases, and 9 bases separated the two germline ends.

The sample holds one count of this clone. The chain has TRBV29-1 and TRBJ1-1, with D unclear. Per germline, CDR1 SQVTM and CDR2 ANQGSEA. V lost 7 bases and J 3 bases, leaving 15 bases between the germline ends. The CDR3 spans 13 residues. This CDR3 is CSAFKVADTEAFF. The DNA of the CDR3 is TGCAGCGCCTTTAAGGTTGCGGACACTGAAGCTTTCTTT. The entire variable domain, with the rest obtained from reference TRBV29-1 and TRBJ1-1, is as follows: SAVISQKPSRDICQRGTSLTIQCQVDSQVTMMFWYRQQPGQSLTLIATANQGSEATYESGFVIDKFPISRPNLTFSTLTVSNMSPEDSSIYLCSAFKVADTEAFFGQGTRLTVV.

The CDR3 coding sequence is TGTGCCACCAGCAGAGAGCAGCCCCTTGGGGGCTACGAGCAGTACTTC. Translated: CATSREQPLGGYEQYF. The rearrangement joins TRBV15 to TRBJ2-7, with D possibly being TRBD1 or TRBD2 (5 bases each). CDR3 length: 16 amino acids. V shed 0 bases and J shed 3 bases, with 15 bases lying between them. Germline CDR1 reads LNHNV; CDR2 reads YYDKDF (reference sequence). Complete variable domain (other parts from reference TRBV15 and TRBJ2-7): DAMVIQNPRYQVTQFGKPVTLSCSQTLNHNVMYWYQQKSSQAPKLLFHYYDKDFNNEADTPDNFQSRRPNTSFCFLDIRSPGLGDTAMYLCATSREQPLGGYEQYFGPGTRLTVT.

The rearrangement uses TRBV6-5 and TRBJ1-2, with a possible D match to TRBD1 (5 bases). The CDR3 runs 13 residues. CDR1 is MNHEY, CDR2 SVGAGI, per germline. Trimming stripped 6 bases from V and 4 bases from J, with 12 bases between. CDR3: CASRPGGAYGYTF. The CDR3 nucleotides are TGTGCCAGCAGACCGGGAGGGGCCTATGGCTACACCTTC.

The chain uses TRBV7-8 and TRBJ2-3; no clear D. Germline values: CDR1 SGHVS, CDR2 FQNEAQ. Trimming pared 5 bases from V and 6 bases from J, leaving 9 bases between. The CDR3 loop spans 12 amino acids. CDR3 in amino acids: CASSPGGDTQYF. CDR3 coding DNA: TGTGCCAGCAGCCCTGGTGGGGATACGCAGTATTTT.

The chain recombines TRBV6-4 with TRBJ2-1, with D unresolved. CDR3 length equals 11 residues. V lost 10 bases and J 6 bases, leaving 10 bases between the germline ends. Germline CDR1 MRHNA, CDR2 SNTAGT. Written as DNA, the CDR3 is TGTGCCAACACGCCGCCCAATGAGCAGTTCTTC. It encodes CANTPPNEQFF.

The J gene is TRBJ1-4, the V gene TRBV25-1; D gene unclear. CDR3 size: 12 residues. Deletions cut 6 bases from V and 1 base from J, with 3 bases between. Per the germline V gene, CDR1 is MGHDK and CDR2 is SYGVNS. The CDR3 DNA follows: TGTGCCAGCAGGGGAACTAATGAAAAACTGTTTTTT. Translating gives CASRGTNEKLFF.